This is a list of T cell receptor beta chains from one sample in a study of monozygotic twins with cystic fibrosis. Clones were read by immunoSEQ multiplex PCR, and TCRdb kept only the in-frame ones, dropping some. The sample holds 15,000 to 20,000 clones, around 96% seen once. The specimen sequenced was blood. These TCRs come from a girl aged 2-10 years with cystic fibrosis. CDR3s include the opening cysteine and the closing phenylalanine or tryptophan. A D gene is named only where the DNA matches it firmly. A row's size may be missing; if present it is once, few, many or a size class.

>TRBV2|-|-|TRBJ2-2
TGTGCCAGCATGGTGACGGGGGTGCCCGGGGAGCTGTTTTTT
CASMVTGVPGELFF
>TRBV5-1|once|TRBD1|TRBJ1-2
TGCGCCAGCAGCCAACAGGGGGCAGTAGCTTATGGCTACACCTTC
CASSQQGAVAYGYTF
>TRBV7-9|-|TRBD2|TRBJ2-2
TGTGCCAGCAGCAAAACCCCGGGACTAGAGGGGACCGGGGAGCTGTTTTTT
CASSKTPGLEGTGELFF
>TRBV2|-|TRBD2|TRBJ2-1
TGTGCCAGCAACCTCCTAGCGGCTAGCGGGGATGAGCAGTTCTTC
CASNLLAASGDEQFF
>TRBV7-4|-|-|TRBJ2-4
TGTGCCAGCAGCTTAGATGGAGGGTACAGACTAGCCAAAAACATTCAGTACTTC
CASSLDGGYRLAKNIQYF
>TRBV5-1|once|TRBD2|TRBJ2-3
TGCGCCAGCAGCTTGGTAAGCGGGGGGACCACAGATACGCAGTATTTT
CASSLVSGGTTDTQYF
>TRBV4-3|once|-|TRBJ2-7
TGCGCCAGCAGCCAAGGGGTCCGCGAGGCCTACGAGCAGTACTTC
CASSQGVREAYEQYF
>TRBV11-3|once|TRBD2|TRBJ2-1
TGTGCCAGCAGCTTAGTTCGACTAGCGGAGCAGTTCTTC
CASSLVRLAEQFF
>TRBV18|-|-|TRBJ1-6
TGTGCCAGCTCACCACCGGGGCAAGGGCTAGGATCCCTCCACTTT
CASSPPGQGLGSLHF
>TRBV6-5|once|-|TRBJ1-1
TGTGCCAGCAGTAAACCGGGACAGAACACTGAAGCTTTCTTT
CASSKPGQNTEAFF
>TRBV6-5|-|-|TRBJ2-1
TGTGCCAGCACGACCAGCTCCTACAATGAGCAGTTCTTC
CASTTSSYNEQFF
>TRBV20-1|-|-|TRBJ2-2
TGCAGTGCCCCTCGAGCCGGGGAGCTGTTTTTT
CSAPRAGELFF
>TRBV4-1|-|-|TRBJ2-1
TGCGCCAGCAGCCAAAGCCGGGGGAACTCCTACAATGAGCAGTTCTTC
CASSQSRGNSYNEQFF
>TRBV7-8|-|-|TRBJ1-3
TGTGCCAGCAGCCCGGAGGGGGTAGGGATCGTCTCTGGAAACACCATATATTTT
CASSPEGVGIVSGNTIYF
>TRBV5-6|-|-|TRBJ2-7
TGTGCCAGCAGCTACTCGACCCACCAAGCGGAGGGGTGGGGTGAGCAGTACTTC
CASSYSTHQAEGWGEQYF
>TRBV6-1|-|TRBD1|TRBJ1-5
TGTGCCAGCGACCCGGGACAGAGTGATCAGCCCCAGCATTTT
CASDPGQSDQPQHF
>TRBV12-2|-|-|TRBJ1-2
TGTGCAAGTCGCTTAAGGGGGTACCATTCTAACTATGGCTACACCTTC
CASRLRGYHSNYGYTF
>TRBV19|-|-|TRBJ1-2
TGTGCCAGTAGTATCCAGACGGAGTATAACTATGGCTACACCTTC
CASSIQTEYNYGYTF
>TRBV11-3|-|-|TRBJ1-6
TGTGCCAGCAGCTTAGTCGACTCACCCCTCCACTTT
CASSLVDSPLHF
>TRBV19|-|TRBD2|TRBJ2-1
TGTGCCAGTAGTATTCTAGCGGGGGGGCTCAATGAGCAGTTCTTC
CASSILAGGLNEQFF
>TRBV6-6|once|TRBD1|TRBJ1-2
TGTGCCAGCAGCCCGCGGTATACAGGGGGCGACTATGGCTACACCTTC
CASSPRYTGGDYGYTF
>TRBV2|-|-|TRBJ2-7
TGTGCCAGCAGGGACTATGGCGAGCAGTACTTC
CASRDYGEQYF
>TRBV29-1|-|-|TRBJ1-4
TGCAGCGTTGTCTTCGGGAGTAATGAAAAACTGTTTTTT
CSVVFGSNEKLFF
>TRBV6-1|-|-|TRBJ2-5
TGTGCCAGCAGTGGCAGGGTTGAAGAGACCCAGTACTTC
CASSGRVEETQYF
>TRBV25-1|-|-|TRBJ2-2
TGTGCCAGTGCAACAGGGTTGTACCCCACCGGGGAGCTGTTTTTT
CASATGLYPTGELFF
>TRBV12-5|-|TRBD1|TRBJ1-4
TGTGCTAGTGGTTTGGCAACAGGGGGCGCCGGAAAACTGTTTTTT
CASGLATGGAGKLFF
>TRBV7-2|-|-|TRBJ2-7
TGTGCCAGCAGCTTAGAAGGGAGGGGGTCTTCCTACGAGCAGTACTTC
CASSLEGRGSSYEQYF
>TRBV4-3|-|-|TRBJ1-3
TGCGCCAGCAGCCAAGATCGTGGGGTTGGAAACACCATATATTTT
CASSQDRGVGNTIYF
>TRBV9|-|-|TRBJ1-3
TGTGCCAGCAGTAATACCGGGACTTCCATGACTGGAAACACCATATATTTT
CASSNTGTSMTGNTIYF
>TRBV10-3|-|TRBD1|TRBJ1-6
TGTGCCATCAGTGAGTCTTTGGAGGGGGCAGGATCACCCCTCCACTTT
CAISESLEGAGSPLHF
>TRBV18|-|TRBD1|TRBJ1-4
TGTGCCAGCTCACCTTTTAGCCGGGACAGGGTTCGGCCCTGGGATGAAAAACTGTTTTTT
CASSPFSRDRVRPWDEKLFF
>TRBV5-4|-|-|TRBJ1-1
TGTGCCAGCAGCTTTGGTCAGGGAGCGATCCCAGAAGCTTTCTTT
CASSFGQGAIPEAFF
>TRBV7-2|-|TRBD1|TRBJ1-2
TGTGCCAGCAGCCCAACTACAGGGGAAGGCTATGGCTACACCTTC
CASSPTTGEGYGYTF
>TRBV5-8|-|-|TRBJ1-4
TGTGCCAGCAGCCCATCAGGACTTGGGGGTGAAAAACTGTTTTTT
CASSPSGLGGEKLFF
>TRBV30|-|-|TRBJ2-2
TGTGCCTGGAGTGTAGGCGAAGGTCCTCCCACCGGGGAGCTGTTTTTT
CAWSVGEGPPTGELFF
>TRBV13|-|TRBD1|TRBJ1-3
TGTGCCAGCAGTGAACAGGGGGCCGCTGGAAACACCATATATTTT
CASSEQGAAGNTIYF
>TRBV4-3|-|-|TRBJ1-4
TGCGTCAGCAGCCAAGTTGGGGGAGGTGATGAAAAACTGTTTTTT
CVSSQVGGGDEKLFF
>TRBV6-5|-|-|TRBJ1-3
TGTGCCAGCAGTAAAGGGGTCTCTGGAAACACCATATATTTT
CASSKGVSGNTIYF
>TRBV6-4|-|-|TRBJ1-1
TGTGCCAGCAGTGTCGTTATGAACACTGAAGCTTTCTTT
CASSVVMNTEAFF
>TRBV9|-|-|TRBJ2-5
TGTGCCAGCAGCGTAGCTCCTAGCTTGGGCCAAGAGACCCAGTACTTC
CASSVAPSLGQETQYF
>TRBV29-1|-|-|TRBJ1-4
TGCAGCGTCCGAGGGATTGCAACTAATGAAAAACTGTTTTTT
CSVRGIATNEKLFF
>TRBV4-1|once|-|TRBJ2-1
TGCGCCAGCAGCGGGGTGGGGGGCGCGGAGCAGTTCTTC
CASSGVGGAEQFF
>TRBV18|-|-|TRBJ1-5
TGTGCCAGCTCACCACTGGGAGGCAATCAGCCCCAGCATTTT
CASSPLGGNQPQHF
>TRBV11-3|-|-|TRBJ2-2
TGTGCCAGCACTACCGGGACCCGGAGAGCCGGGGAGCTGTTTTTT
CASTTGTRRAGELFF
>TRBV5-8|-|-|TRBJ2-5
TGTGCCAGCAGCTTGAGGGGGGGCCGGGAGACCCAGTACTTC
CASSLRGGRETQYF
>TRBV27|-|-|TRBJ1-5
TGTGCCAGCAGTTTAGCAGGGTGGGGCAATCAGCCCCAGCATTTT
CASSLAGWGNQPQHF
>TRBV13|-|-|TRBJ1-4
TGTGCCAGCAGCATCAACATGGCTAATGAAAAACTGTTTTTT
CASSINMANEKLFF
>TRBV7-8|-|-|TRBJ2-1
TGTGCCAGCAGCCTACCCCGGCTCAGCTCCTACAATGAGCAGTTCTTC
CASSLPRLSSYNEQFF
>TRBV5-1|-|-|TRBJ1-3
TGCGCCAGCAGCTTGGGAGACAGTTACTCTGGAAACACCATATATTTT
CASSLGDSYSGNTIYF
>TRBV4-1|-|-|TRBJ2-7
TGCGCCAGCAGCCTTTCCCTATTTGGGGGATACGAGCAGTACTTC
CASSLSLFGGYEQYF
>TRBV6-5|-|TRBD1|TRBJ2-1
TGTGCCAGCAGCAGGGGGTACAATGAGCAGTTCTTC
CASSRGYNEQFF
>TRBV5-4|-|TRBD2|TRBJ2-3
TGTGCCAGCAGCTTTGACCTAGCGGGGGGCGGGGGCACAGATACGCAGTATTTT
CASSFDLAGGGGTDTQYF
>TRBV2|-|TRBD2|TRBJ2-3
TGTGCCAGCAGTGGGCTCACTAGCGGGGGTAGCACAGATACGCAGTATTTT
CASSGLTSGGSTDTQYF